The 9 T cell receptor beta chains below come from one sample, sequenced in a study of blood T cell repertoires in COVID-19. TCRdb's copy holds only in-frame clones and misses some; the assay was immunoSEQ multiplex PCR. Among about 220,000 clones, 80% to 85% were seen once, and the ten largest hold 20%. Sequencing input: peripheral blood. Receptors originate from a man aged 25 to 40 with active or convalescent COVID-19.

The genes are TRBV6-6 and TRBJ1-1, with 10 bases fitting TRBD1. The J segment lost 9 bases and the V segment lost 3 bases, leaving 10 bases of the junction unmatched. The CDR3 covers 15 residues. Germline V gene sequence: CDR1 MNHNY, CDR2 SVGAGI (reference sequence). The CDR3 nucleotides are TGTGCCAGCAGTTATTCGGGACAGGGGCGAGAAAAAGCTTTCTTT. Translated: CASSYSGQGREKAFF.

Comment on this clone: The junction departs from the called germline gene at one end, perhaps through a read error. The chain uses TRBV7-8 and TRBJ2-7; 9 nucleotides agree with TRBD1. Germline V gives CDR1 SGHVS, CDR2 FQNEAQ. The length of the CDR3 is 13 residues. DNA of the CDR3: TGTGCCAGCAGCTTAGTGACAGGGGGGGACGCGTCCTTC. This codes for CASSLVTGGDASF.

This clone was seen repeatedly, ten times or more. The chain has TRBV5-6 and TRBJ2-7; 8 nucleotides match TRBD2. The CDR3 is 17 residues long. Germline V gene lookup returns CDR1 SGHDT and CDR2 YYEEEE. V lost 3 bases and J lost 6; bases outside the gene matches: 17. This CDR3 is CASSWPRGSGTLSEQYF. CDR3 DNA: TGTGCCAGCAGCTGGCCCAGGGGTAGCGGGACCCTGAGCGAGCAGTACTTC.

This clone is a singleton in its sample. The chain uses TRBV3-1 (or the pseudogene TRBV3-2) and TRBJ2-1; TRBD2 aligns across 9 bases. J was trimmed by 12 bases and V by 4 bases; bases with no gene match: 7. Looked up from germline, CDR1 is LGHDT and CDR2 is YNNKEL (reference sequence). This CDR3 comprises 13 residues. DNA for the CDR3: TGTGCCAGCAGCCGCAGCGGGGGGAGGGGGCAGTTCTTC. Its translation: CASSRSGGRGQFF.

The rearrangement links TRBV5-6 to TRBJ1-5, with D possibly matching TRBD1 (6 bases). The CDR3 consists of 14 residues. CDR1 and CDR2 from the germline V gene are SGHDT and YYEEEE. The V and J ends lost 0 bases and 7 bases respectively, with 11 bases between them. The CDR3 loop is CASSLGIGGQPQHF. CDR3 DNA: TGTGCCAGCAGCTTGGGGATAGGGGGACAGCCCCAGCATTTT.

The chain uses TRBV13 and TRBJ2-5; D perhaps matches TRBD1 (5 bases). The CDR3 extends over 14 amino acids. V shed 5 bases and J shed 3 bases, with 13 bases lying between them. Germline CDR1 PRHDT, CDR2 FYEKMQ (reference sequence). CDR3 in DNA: TGTGCCAGCAGCCACCCTCGGACAAAAGAGACCCAGTACTTC. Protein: CASSHPRTKETQYF.

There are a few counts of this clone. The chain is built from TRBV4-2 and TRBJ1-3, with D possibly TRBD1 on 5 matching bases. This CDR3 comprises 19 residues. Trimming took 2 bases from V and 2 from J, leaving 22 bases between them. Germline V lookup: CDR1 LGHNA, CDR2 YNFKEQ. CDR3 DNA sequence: TGTGCCAGCAGCCAACCAGGCGGGGCAGGAGGTCCCGCTGGAAACACCATATATTTT. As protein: CASSQPGGAGGPAGNTIYF.

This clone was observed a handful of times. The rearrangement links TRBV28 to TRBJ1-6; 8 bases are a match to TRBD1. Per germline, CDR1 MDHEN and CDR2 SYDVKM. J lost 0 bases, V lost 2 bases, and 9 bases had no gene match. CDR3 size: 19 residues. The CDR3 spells CASSLPSNRGSSYNSPLHF. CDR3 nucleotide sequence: TGTGCCAGCAGTTTACCCTCGAACAGGGGGAGCTCCTATAATTCACCCCTCCACTTT.

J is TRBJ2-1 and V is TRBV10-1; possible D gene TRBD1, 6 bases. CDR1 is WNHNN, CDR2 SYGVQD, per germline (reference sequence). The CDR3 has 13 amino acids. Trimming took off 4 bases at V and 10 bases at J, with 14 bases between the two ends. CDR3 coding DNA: TGCGCCAGCAGTGGGGGGCTCAGGAGGGAGCAGTTCTTC. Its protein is CASSGGLRREQFF.